The 29 T cell receptor beta chains listed next were all sequenced from one sample in a study of CD8 T cell repertoires and HIV-1 epitope variants. TCRdb's copy holds only in-frame clones and misses some; the assay was immunoSEQ multiplex PCR. The sample records 95,000 or so clones, over 70% being singletons. Source material: uncultured baseline CD8+ T cells from peripheral blood mononuclear cells (PBMCs). These receptor sequences come from a male donor with HIV.

This clone was found a few times. The CDR3 coding sequence is TGCGCCAGCAGGGAAGCCTACGAGCAGTACTTC. It codes for CASREAYEQYF. The chain employs TRBV5-1 and TRBJ2-7; no reliable D call. V was cut by 5 bases and J by 2 bases, with 5 bases left in between. The CDR3 loop spans 11 amino acids. CDR1 is SGHRS and CDR2 is YFSETQ in the germline V gene.

J is TRBJ2-3 and V is TRBV2, with D perhaps matching TRBD2 (6 bases). CDR3 length equals 13 residues. CDR1 is SNHLY and CDR2 is FYNNEI in the germline V gene. Trimming pared 3 bases from V and 8 bases from J, leaving 12 bases between. The CDR3 nucleotides read TGTGCCAGCAGTGACGGGGGAGGAGGTACGCAGTATTTT. Amino acids: CASSDGGGGTQYF.

The rearrangement uses TRBV2 and TRBJ2-5; no reliable D call. CDR1 is SNHLY, CDR2 FYNNEI, per germline. V was shortened by 2 bases and J by 5 bases, with 12 bases between the two germline ends. The CDR3 covers 14 residues. Written as DNA, the CDR3 is TGTGCCAGCAGTGAATTGGGCTCTCTGGAGACCCAGTACTTC. Its protein is CASSELGSLETQYF.

The rearrangement joins TRBV7-9 to TRBJ2-7; D gene unclear. Germline CDR1 reads SEHNR; CDR2 reads FQNEAQ (reference sequence). V was trimmed by 5 bases and J by 2 bases, leaving 25 bases between them. This CDR3 has 18 residues. The CDR3 DNA sequence: TGTGCCAGCAGCCCCATTGGGGTTCTGAGCACAGTCGCCTACGAGCAGTACTTC. This gives the protein CASSPIGVLSTVAYEQYF.

The chain employs TRBV6-1 and TRBJ1-5; weak D call: TRBD1 (6 bases). Germline V CDR1 and CDR2: MNHNS, SASEGT. There are 16 residues in the CDR3. The V end lost 1 base, the J end lost 6 bases, and 16 bases lay between the germline ends. Written as DNA, the CDR3 is TGTGCCAGCAGTGAAGTCCTAGGGGGGGCAGGTCAGCCCCAGCATTTT. As protein: CASSEVLGGAGQPQHF.

In this sample, this clone turned up a few times. This sequence joins TRBV29-1 and TRBJ2-5, with D unresolved. Per germline, CDR1 SQVTM and CDR2 ANQGSEA. This CDR3 is built from 8 residues. Trimming left V 6 bases short and J 4 bases short, with 0 bases between. CDR3 region: CSVETQYF. CDR3 sequence (DNA): TGCAGCGTAGAGACCCAGTACTTC.

The gene calls are TRBV5-1 and TRBJ1-1; no firm D call. Trimming stripped 2 bases from V and 1 base from J, with 12 bases between. From germline, CDR1 is SGHRS and CDR2 YFSETQ. The CDR3 consists of 15 residues. The CDR3 coding sequence is TGCGCCAGCAGCTTACTGACAAGGGCGAACACTGAAGCTTTCTTT. This codes for CASSLLTRANTEAFF.

This clone was seen a handful of times. The V call is TRBV5-1, the J call TRBJ1-5; TRBD1 aligns across 8 bases. From germline, CDR1 is SGHRS and CDR2 YFSETQ. With V trimmed by 0 bases and J by 6 bases, 2 bases remained unmatched. CDR3 length equals 14 residues. CDR3 region: CASSLGQGAQPQHF. CDR3 sequence (DNA): TGCGCCAGCAGCTTGGGGCAGGGGGCTCAGCCCCAGCATTTT. The full variable domain, in which reference TRBV5-1 and TRBJ1-5 provide the parts outside the CDR3, is KAGVTQTPRYLIKTRGQQVTLSCSPISGHRSVSWYQQTPGQGLQFLFEYFSETQRNKGNFPGRFSGRQFSNSRSEMNVSTLELGDSALYLCASSLGQGAQPQHFGDGTRLSIL.

This clone was seen only once. The V call is TRBV19, the J call TRBJ2-7; a possible D gene is TRBD1 (6 bases). V dropped 2 bases and J dropped 1 base, with 21 bases sitting between them. Germline V gives CDR1 LNHDA, CDR2 SQIVND (reference sequence). There are 18 residues in the CDR3. The CDR3 DNA follows: TGTGCCAGTAGTATAACGGGACAACGCTCATTACCTTCCTACGAGCAGTACTTC. Its protein is CASSITGQRSLPSYEQYF. Complete variable domain (other parts from reference TRBV19 and TRBJ2-7): DGGITQSPKYLFRKEGQNVTLSCEQNLNHDAMYWYRQDPGQGLRLIYYSQIVNDFQKGDIAEGYSVSREKKESFPLTVTSAQKNPTAFYLCASSITGQRSLPSYEQYFGPGTRLTVT.

The chain has TRBV5-1 and TRBJ1-1; no reliable D call. CDR1 and CDR2 from the germline V gene are SGHRS and YFSETQ. The ends were cut back, 0 bases at V and 0 bases at J, with 6 bases in the middle. This CDR3 spans 14 amino acids. The CDR3 DNA follows: TGCGCCAGCAGCTTGGAACACCTGAACACTGAAGCTTTCTTT. Residues: CASSLEHLNTEAFF.

The J gene is TRBJ2-1, the V gene TRBV4-2, with D hard to call. This CDR3 has 14 residues. Germline V gives CDR1 LGHNA, CDR2 YNFKEQ. The V gene lost 1 base and the J gene lost 0 bases, with 4 bases spanning the gap. Here the CDR3 reads CASSQAHSYNEQFF. CDR3 DNA: TGTGCCAGCAGCCAAGCCCACTCCTACAATGAGCAGTTCTTC.

This clone was observed a handful of times. The V gene is TRBV7-9, the J gene TRBJ2-1, with TRBD2 matching 7 bases. V gave up 1 base and J gave up 5 bases; unmatched junction bases: 5. The CDR3 contains 15 residues. Germline assignment: CDR1 SEHNR and CDR2 FQNEAQ (reference sequence). CDR3 nucleotide sequence: TGTGCCAGCAGCTTAGGGACTAGGGGAAACAATGAGCAGTTCTTC. Protein sequence: CASSLGTRGNNEQFF.

The chain joins TRBV30 to TRBJ2-7, with 10 bases matching TRBD1. Germline CDR1 is GTSNPN and CDR2 is SVGIG (reference sequence). After removal of 1 base from V and 6 bases from J, the junction contained 3 bases not matched to a gene. CDR3 length: 13 residues. DNA of the CDR3: TGTGCCTGGAGTGGACAGGGGGCTGGCGAGCAGTACTTC. Amino acid sequence: CAWSGQGAGEQYF.

The chain recombines TRBV5-6 with TRBJ2-1; no clear D. This CDR3 comprises 16 residues. Trimming removed 1 base at V and 4 bases at J, with 15 bases between. Germline CDR1 is SGHDT and CDR2 is YYEEEE. For the CDR3, the DNA is TGTGCCAGCAGCTTGCGGTCAGCATTTGGATACAATGAGCAGTTCTTC. This translates into CASSLRSAFGYNEQFF.

The rearrangement uses TRBV5-1 and TRBJ2-1; D gene unclear. Germline-derived CDR1 and CDR2 are SGHRS and YFSETQ. Trimming cost V 4 bases and J 0 bases, with 11 bases left between them. CDR3 length equals 15 residues. The CDR3 protein is CASSIQTGSYNEQFF. The CDR3 region has the DNA TGCGCCAGCAGCATACAGACTGGCTCCTACAATGAGCAGTTCTTC.

The chain combines TRBV4-3 with TRBJ1-6; D might be TRBD1 (5 bases). Between the trimmed V and J ends, which lost 3 bases and 9 bases, there was a span of 24 bases. CDR1 is LGHNA, CDR2 YSLEER, per germline. This CDR3 has 18 amino acids. The CDR3 spells CASSHTPTGGMAGSPLHF. The DNA of the CDR3 is TGCGCCAGCAGCCACACACCCACGGGGGGTATGGCAGGTTCACCCCTCCACTTT.

This clone was recorded once. The rearrangement uses TRBV14 and TRBJ2-2; D unresolved. The CDR3 has 13 amino acids. CDR1 is SGHDN, CDR2 FVKESK, per germline. The ends were cut back, 2 bases at V and 3 bases at J, with 4 bases in the middle. This CDR3 reads CASSQFYTGELFF. DNA for the CDR3: TGTGCCAGCAGCCAATTTTACACCGGGGAGCTGTTTTTT.

The V gene is TRBV15, the J gene TRBJ2-7; no clear D gene. V was clipped by 0 bases and J by 0 bases, with 6 bases between them. The CDR3 totals 14 residues. Germline V gives CDR1 LNHNV, CDR2 YYDKDF (reference sequence). CDR3 sequence: CATSRDPASYEQYF. The CDR3 nucleotides read TGTGCCACCAGCAGAGATCCGGCCTCCTACGAGCAGTACTTC. The full variable domain, completed using reference TRBV15 and TRBJ2-7, is DAMVIQNPRYQVTQFGKPVTLSCSQTLNHNVMYWYQQKSSQAPKLLFHYYDKDFNNEADTPDNFQSRRPNTSFCFLDIRSPGLGDTAMYLCATSRDPASYEQYFGPGTRLTVT.

This rearrangement joins TRBV30 to TRBJ2-7; D unclear. The germline V gene encodes CDR1 GTSNPN and CDR2 SVGIG (reference sequence). V dropped 2 bases and J dropped 3 bases, with 5 bases sitting between them. This CDR3 has 11 residues. DNA of the CDR3: TGTGCCTGGAGTCCCAACTACGAGCAGTACTTC. This encodes CAWSPNYEQYF.

The chain is built from TRBV2 and TRBJ1-6; D not resolved. V lost 2 bases to trimming and J lost 10 bases, with 15 bases between them. The germline V gene encodes CDR1 SNHLY and CDR2 FYNNEI. CDR3 size: 15 residues. The CDR3 DNA reads as TGTGCCAGCAGTGAATTAACGGGAGGTGGATCACCCCTCCACTTT. It codes for CASSELTGGGSPLHF.

This clone was detected a few times. The V gene is TRBV2, the J gene TRBJ1-1, with 8 bases fitting TRBD1. The CDR3 sequence is 15 residues long. V trimming: 4 bases; J trimming: 4 bases; junction bases outside the gene matches: 8. The germline gives CDR1 SNHLY, CDR2 FYNNEI. This chain's CDR3 is CASSGASTGGTEAFF. The CDR3 nucleotides read TGTGCCAGCAGTGGGGCGAGTACAGGGGGCACTGAAGCTTTCTTT.

This clone occurred a few times. This rearrangement joins TRBV4-3 to TRBJ2-2; TRBD1 matches 7 bases. CDR3 size: 14 residues. V lost 3 bases, J lost 7 bases, and 5 bases stayed unmatched. The germline V gene has CDR1 LGHNA and CDR2 YSLEER. In DNA form, the CDR3 reads TGCGCCAGCAGCCAGACAGGGTCGGGCGGGGAGCTGTTTTTT. It translates to CASSQTGSGGELFF.

The genes are TRBV19 and TRBJ2-5; D may match TRBD1 or TRBD2 (6 bases each). The V gene lost 11 bases and the J gene lost 0 bases, with 16 bases spanning the gap. The CDR3 runs to 14 residues. Germline CDR1 reads LNHDA; CDR2 reads SQIVND (reference sequence). The DNA of the CDR3 is TGTGCCGTGGGGGCGGGAACGTACCAAGAGACCCAGTACTTC. Translating it yields CAVGAGTYQETQYF.

The gene calls are TRBV7-2 and TRBJ2-1; D remains ambiguous. The CDR3 is made up of 14 amino acids. Trimming stripped 2 bases from V and 4 bases from J, with 9 bases between. Germline V CDR1 and CDR2: SGHTA, FQGNSA. CDR3 amino acids: CASSLTLTYNEQFF. The CDR3 DNA is TGTGCCAGCAGCTTAACACTCACTTACAATGAGCAGTTCTTC.

The V call is TRBV9, the J call TRBJ2-2; the D is unclear. Germline V gene data show CDR1 as SGDLS and CDR2 as YYNGEE. Between the trimmed V and J ends, which lost 7 bases and 3 bases, there was a span of 19 bases. This CDR3 region has 16 residues. The CDR3 DNA sequence: TGTGCCAGCGAGGCGAGACGTGACTCGGACACCGGGGAGCTGTTTTTT. Protein product: CASEARRDSDTGELFF.

V and J are TRBV29-1 and TRBJ1-2; 9 bases agree with TRBD1. With 5 bases clipped from V and 8 bases from J, the junction kept 9 bases outside the gene matches. CDR3 size: 13 residues. CDR1 is SQVTM and CDR2 is ANQGSEA in the germline V gene. CDR3 amino acids: CSVWGTGSDGYTF. The DNA for the CDR3 is TGCAGCGTTTGGGGGACAGGGAGCGACGGCTACACCTTC.

The V and J genes are TRBV27 and TRBJ2-1; unclear D gene. This CDR3 is built from 13 residues. The germline CDR1 and CDR2 sequences are MNHEY and SMNVEV (reference sequence). V was shortened by 6 bases and J by 5 bases, with 11 bases between the two germline ends. The CDR3 loop reads CASSLPYNNEQFF. CDR3 DNA sequence: TGTGCCAGCAGCCTCCCCTACAACAATGAGCAGTTCTTC.

The CDR3 loop reads CASSWGQNSGANVLTF. For the CDR3, the DNA is TGCGCCAGCAGCTGGGGACAGAACTCTGGGGCCAACGTCCTGACTTTC. The chain uses TRBV5-1 and TRBJ2-6; 7 bases map to TRBD1. Germline CDR1 reads SGHRS; CDR2 reads YFSETQ. CDR3 length equals 16 residues. The V segment lost 3 bases and the J segment 0 bases; nucleotides outside the gene matches: 3.

The rearrangement links TRBV28 to TRBJ1-3, with D uncertain. The CDR3 contains 11 residues. Looked up from germline, CDR1 is MDHEN and CDR2 is SYDVKM. Trimming cost V 2 bases and J 16 bases, with 12 bases left between them. In DNA form, the CDR3 reads TGTGCCAGCAGTTTAGGTCCGGAAAAGTATTTT. As protein: CASSLGPEKYF.